These 18 T cell receptor beta chains share one sample of origin, sequenced in a study of naive and memory T cell subsets. Study results and limitations: Naive repertoires, especially CD8, held a few larger clonotypes, possibly memory cells re-expressing CD45RA.

Both TRBC1 and TRBC2 were covered by a beta constant-region primer of two equimolar oligonucleotides. Four rounds of PCR amplified the ligated cDNA using nested alpha and beta constant-region primers plus SP2. Each CDR3 protein is one row after TCRdb ran MiXCR on the UMI-ligation and nested PCR reads. The sample consists of approximately 140,000 distinct CDR3 sequences, roughly 22% of them appearing once. These TCRs' antigens remain unknown. Sequences were obtained from naive CD4+ T cells from blood. These receptors all stem from a human donor in good health.

V is TRBV3-1 and J is TRBJ2-2; 8 bases are shared with TRBD1. This CDR3 has 18 residues. Germline V CDR1 and CDR2: LGHDT, YNNKEL (reference sequence). Trimming removed 4 bases from V and 2 bases from J; junction bases left unmatched: 12. The CDR3 sequence: CASSPYKAGTGNTGELFF. CDR3 coding DNA: TGTGCCAGCAGCCCGTATAAGGCCGGGACAGGAAACACCGGGGAGCTGTTTTTT. Together with reference TRBV3-1 and TRBJ2-2, the CDR3 gives the full variable domain: DTAVSQTPKYLVTQMGNDKSIKCEQNLGHDTMYWYKQDSKKFLKIMFSYNNKELIINETVPNRFSPKSPDKAHLNLHINSLELGDSAVYFCASSPYKAGTGNTGELFFGEGSRLTVL.

The rearrangement joins TRBV6-2 or TRBV6-3 to TRBJ2-5, with TRBD2 matching over 11 bases. With V trimmed by 3 bases and J by 2 bases, 8 bases remained unmatched. The CDR3 is 17 residues long. From germline, CDR1 is MNHEY and CDR2 SVGEGT. CDR3 nucleotides: TGTGCCAGCAGTTATCCCCCGGGACTAGCGGTTCAAGAGACCCAGTACTTC. Amino acid sequence: CASSYPPGLAVQETQYF.

This clonotype was seen ten or more times. The V and J genes are TRBV3-1 and TRBJ2-1, with 8 positions matching TRBD2. V shed 3 bases, J shed 9 bases, and the junction held 10 bases outside the gene matches. The CDR3 spans 15 residues. Looked up from germline, CDR1 is LGHDT and CDR2 is YNNKEL (reference sequence). CDR3 DNA: TGTGCCAGCAGCCAGGGACTAGAACCGTCAATTGAGCAGTTCTTC. It codes for CASSQGLEPSIEQFF.

The chain is built from TRBV12-3 or TRBV12-4 and TRBJ2-7, with 10 bases lining up with TRBD1. The CDR3 is 14 amino acids. V shed 5 bases and J 6 bases; nucleotides not matched to a gene: 7. The CDR3 DNA follows: TGTGCCAGCAGTCTGACAGGGGGCGTCGCCGAGCAGTACTTC. It translates to CASSLTGGVAEQYF.

This clonotype was seen a few times. The rearrangement links TRBV29-1 to TRBJ1-1; D gene ambiguous. CDR3 length: 12 amino acids. V was trimmed by 6 bases and J by 1 base, leaving 9 bases between them. CDR1 and CDR2 from the germline V gene are SQVTM and ANQGSEA. The CDR3, as DNA: TGCAGCGTAGATACAGAGAACACTGAAGCTTTCTTT. Protein sequence: CSVDTENTEAFF. The variable domain in full, with the rest retrieved from reference TRBV29-1 and TRBJ1-1, is SAVISQKPSRDICQRGTSLTIQCQVDSQVTMMFWYRQQPGQSLTLIATANQGSEATYESGFVIDKFPISRPNLTFSTLTVSNMSPEDSSIYLCSVDTENTEAFFGQGTRLTVV.

This clonotype was counted a few times. This chain joins TRBV9 and TRBJ1-6, with no clear D. Germline CDR1 reads SGDLS; CDR2 reads YYNGEE. CDR3 length equals 14 residues. Deletions cut 1 base from V and 5 bases from J, with 7 bases between. The CDR3 is CASSVNNHNSPLHF. In DNA, the CDR3 is TGTGCCAGCAGCGTAAATAACCATAATTCACCCCTCCACTTT. The whole variable domain, remainder taken from reference TRBV9 and TRBJ1-6, is DSGVTQTPKHLITATGQRVTLRCSPRSGDLSVYWYQQSLDQGLQFLIQYYNGEERAKGNILERFSAQQFPDLHSELNLSSLELGDSALYFCASSVNNHNSPLHFGNGTRLTVT.

The J gene is TRBJ2-3, the V gene TRBV28; D unclear. The CDR3 spans 14 residues. Trimming shortened V by 5 bases and J by 0 bases, and 9 bases separated the two germline ends. Germline values: CDR1 MDHEN, CDR2 SYDVKM. The CDR3 reads CASSARTSTDTQYF. Written as DNA, the CDR3 is TGTGCCAGCAGTGCCCGGACCAGCACAGATACGCAGTATTTT. The variable domain in full, with the rest retrieved from reference TRBV28 and TRBJ2-3, is DVKVTQSSRYLVKRTGEKVFLECVQDMDHENMFWYRQDPGLGLRLIYFSYDVKMKEKGDIPEGYSVSREKKERFSLILESASTNQTSMYLCASSARTSTDTQYFGPGTRLTVL.

This clonotype occurred many times. The chain has TRBV27 and TRBJ2-2, with no clear D. Germline V CDR1 and CDR2: MNHEY, SMNVEV (reference sequence). The CDR3 loop spans 14 amino acids. V dropped 5 bases and J dropped 5 bases, with 12 bases sitting between them. The CDR3 reads CASSQVALTGELFF. CDR3 DNA: TGTGCCAGCAGTCAGGTAGCACTTACCGGGGAGCTGTTTTTT.

This clonotype was observed many times. J is TRBJ2-1 and V is TRBV20-1, with D tentatively TRBD2 (6 bases). Trimming took 0 bases from V and 15 from J, leaving 15 bases between them. The CDR3 runs 12 residues. Germline assignment: CDR1 DFQATT and CDR2 SNEGSKA (reference sequence). The CDR3 DNA follows: TGCAGTGCTAGAGATCAGTCCGGGAGAAGGTTCTTC. This gives the protein CSARDQSGRRFF.

Ten or more counts support this clonotype. This chain uses TRBV14 with TRBJ2-1; 9 positions match TRBD2. CDR3 size: 16 residues. CDR1 is SGHDN and CDR2 is FVKESK in the germline V gene. J was trimmed by 7 bases and V by 3 bases; bases with no gene match: 10. The CDR3 region has the DNA TGTGCCAGCAGCCACTGGGGACTAGCTCAGGGAAATGAGCAGTTCTTC. This translates into CASSHWGLAQGNEQFF.

The chain has TRBV7-2 and TRBJ2-7; 8 positions agree with TRBD2. CDR3 length: 15 residues. CDR1 SGHTA and CDR2 FQGNSA come from the germline V gene. J gave up 6 bases and V 3 bases, and 10 bases lay outside the gene matches. CDR3 nucleotide sequence: TGTGCCAGCAGCTTTGGGGGACTAGTCTACGTCGAGCAGTACTTC. It specifies CASSFGGLVYVEQYF.

This clonotype was found a few times. This chain uses TRBV6-6 with TRBJ2-3, with unresolved D. Trimming pared 8 bases from V and 1 base from J, leaving 7 bases between. The CDR3 contains 12 residues. CDR1 is MNHNY, CDR2 SVGAGI, per germline (reference sequence). The CDR3 region is CASGKGTDTQYF. CDR3 DNA: TGTGCCAGCGGAAAGGGCACAGATACGCAGTATTTT.

In this sample, this clonotype turned up a few times. V gene TRBV2 combines with J gene TRBJ1-1; D remains unclear. V lost 7 bases, J lost 1 base, and 7 bases lay in between. This CDR3 contains 12 residues. CDR1 SNHLY and CDR2 FYNNEI come from the germline V gene. The CDR3 DNA follows: TGTGCCAGCATGCGAGGGAACACTGAAGCTTTCTTT. It encodes CASMRGNTEAFF.

V usage is TRBV29-1 and J usage is TRBJ2-1; TRBD1 might be the D (6 bases). This CDR3 is 13 amino acids long. From germline, CDR1 is SQVTM and CDR2 ANQGSEA. The ends were cut back, 7 bases at V and 5 bases at J, with 15 bases in the middle. The CDR3: CSAGRDIDNEQFF. The CDR3 DNA follows: TGCAGCGCCGGTAGGGACATAGACAATGAGCAGTTCTTC.

The rearrangement links TRBV28 to TRBJ2-2; 11 positions match TRBD1. The CDR3 contains 15 residues. V gave up 6 bases and J gave up 1 base; unmatched junction bases: 1. Germline V gene data show CDR1 as MDHEN and CDR2 as SYDVKM. CDR3: CASRGQGVNTGELFF. CDR3 DNA sequence: TGTGCCAGCAGGGGACAGGGGGTGAACACCGGGGAGCTGTTTTTT.

This clonotype was counted a few times. V and J are TRBV14 and TRBJ2-1; D unclear. The germline V and J ends were trimmed by 0 bases and 4 bases, with 19 bases remaining between them. This CDR3 spans 18 amino acids. Germline V gene sequence: CDR1 SGHDN, CDR2 FVKESK. CDR3 DNA: TGTGCCAGCAGCCAAGATGTAGCAATCGGTAGGGTTTACAATGAGCAGTTCTTC. Its translation is CASSQDVAIGRVYNEQFF.

The chain uses TRBV5-1 and TRBJ2-7; TRBD1 aligns across 9 bases. With 1 base clipped from V and 5 bases from J, the junction kept 4 bases outside the gene matches. Germline V CDR1 and CDR2: SGHRS, YFSETQ. CDR3 length: 14 residues. This CDR3 is CASSLSGQGHEQYF. As DNA, the CDR3 is TGCGCCAGCAGCTTGTCTGGACAGGGGCACGAGCAGTACTTC.

This clonotype came up many times. The rearrangement uses TRBV20-1 and TRBJ2-5; TRBD2 aligns across 11 bases. This CDR3 is built from 14 residues. The V and J ends lost 6 bases and 1 base, in that order; junction bases with no gene match: 4. Germline loops: CDR1 DFQATT, CDR2 SNEGSKA (reference sequence). The CDR3 nucleotides read TGCAGTGCCGAGACTAGCGGGGTCCAAGAGACCCAGTACTTC. Its translation: CSAETSGVQETQYF.